This paragraph reports one TCR beta chain. As yet, its antigen is unknown. Samples held about 0.85-11 million cryopreserved PBMC before DNA extraction. V dropped 6 bases and J dropped 3 bases, with 14 bases sitting between them. The CDR3 is 15 amino acids. Germline V gene lookup returns CDR1 MDHEN and CDR2 SYDVKM. These data originate in a study of long-term antiretroviral therapy in people with HIV. Study-level results: Diversity remained lower than transplant donor controls, even though it increased after ART.

It was version v3.0 of the immunoSEQ assay that was run at survey level. Researchers set sequencing to target roughly 40,000-50,000 T-cell genomes per sample. Method: immunoSEQ multiplex PCR; TCRdb's copy keeps in-frame clones and lacks some. This sample has tens of thousands of clones, with roughly 97% found just once. This material consisted of unsorted PBMCs, taken 6.9 years after starting antiretroviral therapy. The TCR originated in a man aged 30 to 45 with HIV. The chain uses TRBV28 and TRBJ1-4; D is perhaps TRBD1 (5 bases). CDR3 residues: CASRTQGLANEKLFF. The CDR3 bases are TGTGCCAGCAGAACTCAGGGCTTGGCTAATGAAAAACTGTTTTTT.